Listed below are T cell receptor beta chains from one sample, sequenced in a study of blood T cell repertoires in COVID-19. Method: immunoSEQ multiplex PCR; TCRdb's copy keeps in-frame clones and lacks some. The repertoire includes approximately 200,000 clones, 75% to 90% of them detected once, and roughly 3% sits in the top ten. The source material was peripheral blood. The receptors were gathered from a man aged 55 to 70 with acute or convalescent COVID-19. Both conserved end residues are part of each CDR3. Each record gives: D gene, CDR3 length, V gene, clone size, J gene, CDR3 protein, CDR3 DNA. The D gene is left open where the match is weak. The size of a clone is reported for some rows only, either as once, few or many, or as a class for expanded clones.

>TRBD2|19|TRBV7-8|NA|TRBJ2-7
CASSLRVGGRADPPNEQYF
TGTGCCAGCAGCTTAAGGGTTGGAGGGAGGGCAGACCCTCCTAACGAGCAGTACTTC
>TRBD2|16|TRBV7-2|once|TRBJ2-2
CASSLGLARSTGELFF
TGTGCCAGCAGCTTGGGACTAGCACGTTCAACCGGGGAGCTGTTTTTT
>NA|17|TRBV7-2|NA|TRBJ1-4
CASSPGLGFATNEKLFF
TGTGCCAGCAGCCCCGGCCTCGGGTTCGCAACTAATGAAAAACTGTTTTTT
>TRBD1|15|TRBV5-1|NA|TRBJ2-1
CASSSPLQGGGEQFF
TGCGCCAGCAGCAGCCCCTTACAGGGGGGAGGTGAGCAGTTCTTC
>NA|14|TRBV5-1|NA|TRBJ1-1
CASSLNGDSTEAFF
TGCGCCAGCAGCTTGAATGGTGACAGCACTGAAGCTTTCTTT
>NA|14|TRBV2|NA|TRBJ2-4
CASKVGQGKNIQYF
TGTGCCAGCAAGGTGGGGCAGGGTAAAAACATTCAGTACTTC
>TRBD1|13|TRBV29-1|few|TRBJ1-1
CSVAGGLDTEAFF
TGCAGCGTGGCAGGGGGATTGGACACTGAAGCTTTCTTT
>TRBD1|14|TRBV19|NA|TRBJ2-7
CASSTGTGNYEQYF
TGTGCCAGTAGTACTGGGACAGGAAACTACGAGCAGTACTTC
>TRBD2|16|TRBV19|NA|TRBJ2-3
CASSISGRAISDTQYF
TGTGCCAGTAGTATATCCGGGAGGGCCATATCCGATACGCAGTATTTT
>NA|13|TRBV20-1|NA|TRBJ2-2
CSASPWNTGELFF
TGCAGTGCTAGTCCCTGGAACACCGGGGAGCTGTTTTTT
>NA|12|TRBV29-1|NA|TRBJ1-1
CSVDSQNTEAFF
TGCAGCGTTGATTCCCAGAACACTGAAGCTTTCTTT
>NA|14|TRBV30|NA|TRBJ2-1
CAWSYWTPNNEQFF
TGTGCCTGGAGTTACTGGACTCCGAACAATGAGCAGTTCTTC
>TRBD1|14|TRBV4-3|few|TRBJ1-4
CASSGGQGVEKLFF
TGCGCCAGCAGCGGGGGACAGGGGGTCGAAAAACTGTTTTTT
>TRBD1|15|TRBV5-1|NA|TRBJ1-3
CASSSRTGSGNTIYF
TGCGCCAGCAGCTCCAGGACAGGGTCTGGAAACACCATATATTTT
>TRBD2|14|TRBV6-5|once|TRBJ2-1
CASTPSGRNNEQFF
TGTGCCAGCACCCCTAGCGGGAGAAACAATGAGCAGTTCTTC
>NA|15|TRBV4-3|NA|TRBJ1-1
CASSQEFWEGTEAFF
TGCGCCAGCAGCCAAGAGTTTTGGGAGGGCACTGAAGCTTTCTTT
>TRBD2|15|TRBV7-2|NA|TRBJ2-1
CASSQTSGRANEQFF
TGTGCCAGCAGCCAGACTAGCGGGAGAGCCAATGAGCAGTTCTTC
>TRBD1|13|TRBV19|NA|TRBJ2-3
CASTQGNTDTQYF
TGTGCCAGTACACAGGGGAACACAGATACGCAGTATTTT
>TRBD2|17|TRBV13|NA|TRBJ2-1
CASSLSTSGSSYNEQFF
TGTGCCAGCAGCTTATCGACTAGCGGGAGCTCCTACAATGAGCAGTTCTTC
>TRBD1|13|TRBV2|NA|TRBJ1-4
CASSRDRVEKLFF
TGTGCCAGCAGCCGGGACAGGGTTGAAAAACTGTTTTTT
>NA|15|TRBV7-3|NA|TRBJ2-2
CASSLRQGGAGELFF
TGTGCCAGCAGCTTAAGGCAGGGAGGAGCCGGGGAGCTGTTTTTT
>TRBD1|14|TRBV18|NA|TRBJ1-2
CASSESRDRDGYTF
TGTGCCAGCTCAGAGTCCCGGGACAGGGATGGCTACACCTTC
>NA|13|TRBV4-2|NA|TRBJ1-1
CASSLLTDTEAFF
TGTGCCAGCAGTCTCCTCACGGACACTGAAGCTTTCTTT
>TRBD1|13|TRBV2|NA|TRBJ2-1
CASGGTGHNEQFF
TGTGCCAGCGGGGGGACAGGGCACAATGAGCAGTTCTTC
>NA|17|TRBV19|NA|TRBJ1-5
CASSVKGQYYSNQPQHF
TGTGCCAGTAGTGTAAAAGGACAGTACTATAGCAATCAGCCCCAGCATTTT
>NA|15|TRBV7-3|NA|TRBJ2-1
CASSPIAFQGGQQFF
TGTGCCAGCAGCCCCATAGCCTTCCAGGGTGGTCAGCAGTTCTTC
>TRBD1|18|TRBV19|NA|TRBJ1-6
CASSIANGQGVWNSPLHF
TGTGCCAGTAGTATAGCTAACGGACAGGGCGTTTGGAATTCACCCCTCCACTTT
>NA|13|TRBV6-5|NA|TRBJ1-5
CASRRNSNQPQHF
TGTGCCAGCAGGCGTAATAGCAATCAGCCCCAGCATTTT
>TRBD1|17|TRBV29-1|NA|TRBJ2-1
CSANGDRGRSSYNEQFF
TGCAGCGCCAACGGGGACAGGGGGCGAAGCTCCTACAATGAGCAGTTCTTC
>NA|13|TRBV2|NA|TRBJ2-7
CASSEPYRAGQYF
TGTGCCAGCAGTGAACCCTACAGGGCCGGGCAGTACTTC
>NA|14|TRBV20-1|NA|TRBJ1-2
CSAGAGGATPSRTF
NA
>TRBD2|16|TRBV4-1|NA|TRBJ2-1
CASSQDLAGARDEQFF
TGCGCCAGCAGCCAAGATCTAGCGGGAGCAAGAGATGAGCAGTTCTTC
>NA|15|TRBV6-5|NA|TRBJ2-7
CASSDLGGPPYEQYF
TGTGCCAGCAGCGATTTGGGGGGGCCCCCCTACGAGCAGTACTTC
>TRBD2|15|TRBV7-2|NA|TRBJ2-7
CASSPTRLAGDEQYF
TGTGCCAGCAGCCCAACGCGACTAGCGGGAGACGAGCAGTACTTC
>NA|15|TRBV7-9|NA|TRBJ2-3
CASSSGTTSTDTQYF
TGTGCCAGCAGCTCCGGGACAACTAGCACAGATACGCAGTATTTT
>NA|13|TRBV7-8|NA|TRBJ1-1
CASARDKNTEAFF
TGTGCCAGCGCTCGGGATAAAAACACTGAAGCTTTCTTT
>NA|13|TRBV16|NA|TRBJ2-5
CASSQTGQETQYF
TGTGCCAGCAGCCAAACAGGGCAAGAGACCCAGTACTTC
>TRBD1|15|TRBV2|NA|TRBJ1-2
CASSESQGAGYGYTF
TGTGCCAGCAGTGAATCACAGGGGGCCGGCTATGGCTACACCTTC
>TRBD2|16|TRBV5-4|NA|TRBJ2-1
CASSLVGSGRWYEQFF
TGTGCCAGCAGCTTGGTCGGTAGCGGGAGGTGGTATGAGCAGTTCTTC
>TRBD2|14|TRBV7-2|once|TRBJ2-7
CASSSLAGGREQYF
TGTGCCAGCAGCTCTTTAGCGGGAGGGCGGGAGCAGTACTTC
>TRBD2|14|TRBV5-5|once|TRBJ2-7
CASSSSGLTYEQYF
TGTGCCAGCAGCTCTAGCGGGTTAACCTACGAGCAGTACTTC
>TRBD1|12|TRBV19|NA|TRBJ2-7
CATSDRGYEQYF
TGTGCCACTTCGGACAGGGGGTACGAGCAGTACTTC
>TRBD1|15|TRBV5-1|NA|TRBJ2-1
CASSPGTEGYGEQFF
TGCGCCAGCAGCCCCGGGACAGAGGGGTATGGTGAGCAGTTCTTC
>TRBD1|21|TRBV28|NA|TRBJ2-6
CASSLSRPGQGPKRGANVLTF
TGTGCCAGCAGTTTATCGAGGCCGGGACAGGGCCCTAAGAGGGGGGCCAACGTCCTGACTTTC
>TRBD2|15|TRBV7-3|NA|TRBJ2-1
CASSLQPSGYNEQFF
TGTGCCAGCAGCTTACAGCCTAGCGGGTACAATGAGCAGTTCTTC
>NA|12|TRBV7-3|NA|TRBJ2-2
CASSQGTGELFF
TGTGCCAGCAGCCAGGGCACCGGGGAGCTGTTTTTT
>NA|15|TRBV6-6|NA|TRBJ1-1
CASSQERGANTEAFF
TGTGCCAGCAGTCAGGAGCGGGGCGCGAACACTGAAGCTTTCTTT